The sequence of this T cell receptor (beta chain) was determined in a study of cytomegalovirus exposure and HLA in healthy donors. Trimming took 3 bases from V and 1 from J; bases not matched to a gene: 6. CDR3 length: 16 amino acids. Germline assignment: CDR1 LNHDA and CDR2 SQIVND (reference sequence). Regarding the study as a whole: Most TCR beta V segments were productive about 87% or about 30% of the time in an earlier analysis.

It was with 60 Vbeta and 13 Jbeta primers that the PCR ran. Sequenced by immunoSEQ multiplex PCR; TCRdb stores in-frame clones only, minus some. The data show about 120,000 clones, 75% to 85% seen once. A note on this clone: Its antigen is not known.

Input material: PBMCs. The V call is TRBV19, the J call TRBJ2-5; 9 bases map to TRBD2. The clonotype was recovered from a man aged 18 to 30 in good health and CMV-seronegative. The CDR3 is CASSMGLADPQETQYF. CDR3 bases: TGTGCCAGTAGTATGGGACTAGCCGATCCCCAAGAGACCCAGTACTTC.